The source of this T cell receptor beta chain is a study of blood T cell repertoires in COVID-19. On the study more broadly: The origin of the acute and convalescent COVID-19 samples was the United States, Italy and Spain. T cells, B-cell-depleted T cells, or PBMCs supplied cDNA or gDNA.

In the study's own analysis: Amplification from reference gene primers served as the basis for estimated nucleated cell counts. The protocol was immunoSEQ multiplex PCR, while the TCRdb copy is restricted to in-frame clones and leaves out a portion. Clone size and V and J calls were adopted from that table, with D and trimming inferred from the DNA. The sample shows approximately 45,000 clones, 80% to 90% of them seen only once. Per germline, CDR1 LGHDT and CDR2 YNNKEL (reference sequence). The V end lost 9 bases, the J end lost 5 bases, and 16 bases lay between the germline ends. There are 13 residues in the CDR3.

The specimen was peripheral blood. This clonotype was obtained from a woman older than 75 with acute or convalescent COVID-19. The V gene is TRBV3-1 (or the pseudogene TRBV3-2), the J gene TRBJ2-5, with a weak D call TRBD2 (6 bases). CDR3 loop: CASRWRGWETQYF. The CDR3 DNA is TGTGCCAGTCGGTGGCGGGGATGGGAGACCCAGTACTTC.